This T cell receptor (beta chain) was identified during a study of blood T cell repertoires in COVID-19. Study-wide background: PBMCs, B-cell-depleted T cells, or T cells were the source of the cDNA or gDNA that made up the material.

The CDR3 spans 16 residues. Trimming took 10 bases from V and 1 from J, leaving 20 bases between them. Germline V gene data show CDR1 as ENHRY and CDR2 as SYGVKD. Profiled with immunoSEQ multiplex PCR; TCRdb holds only in-frame clones, not every one. The table has about 26,000 clones, approximately 90% seen once. The rearrangement links TRBV10-3 to TRBJ2-1; tentative D call: TRBD1 (5 bases). Material for sequencing was peripheral blood. The clonotype comes from a human donor in a cohort sampled during active COVID-19. CDR3 sequence: CATRNYRGGSYNEQFF. The CDR3 DNA is TGTGCCACGCGAAATTATAGGGGCGGTTCCTACAATGAGCAGTTCTTC.